This T cell receptor beta chain stems from a study of cytomegalovirus exposure and HLA in healthy donors. Overall study: Among the 400 or so donors who were genotyped, about 79% fell in the genetic ancestry cluster that is associated with self-reported Caucasian donors.

Healthy bone marrow donors made up the donors. A word on this clone: Its antigen is unknown.

Primers: 60 Vbeta forward and 13 Jbeta reverse. Method: immunoSEQ multiplex PCR; TCRdb's copy keeps in-frame clones and lacks some. Here the sample spans fewer than 140,000 clones, around 79% being singletons. Between the trimmed V and J ends, which lost 0 bases and 4 bases, there was a span of 10 bases. Germline CDR1 is LNHDA and CDR2 is SQIVND (reference sequence). The CDR3 totals 15 residues. The study's findings and limits: An analysis was carried out later, and it reportedly showed fewer N-insertions in an Asian-associated ancestry cluster than the approximately 610-donor mean. Prior analysis indicated that the majority of TCR beta V segments exhibited productivity approximately 87% or approximately 30% of the time.

Sequences were obtained from PBMCs. The chain carries TRBV19 and TRBJ1-5, with D hard to call. The clonotype comes from a man between 60 and 75 years old in good health and CMV-seronegative. CDR3 sequence: CASSIDGAGNQPQHF. The CDR3 bases are TGTGCCAGTAGTATAGATGGTGCGGGGAATCAGCCCCAGCATTTT.